This record covers a single T cell receptor (beta chain). TCRdb re-called the 5' RACE reads through MiXCR, storing one row per CDR3 protein. The table has around 33,000 distinct CDR3 sequences, 21% seen once; the top ten hold more than 1.5%. The source of the sample is a study of T-cell memory formation after mild COVID-19. The trim removed 6 bases at V and 9 bases at J, leaving 10 bases unmatched. Germline loops: CDR1 DFQATT, CDR2 SNEGSKA (reference sequence). The CDR3 loop spans 12 amino acids. The source material was PBMCs or a T cell subset sorted from them (not recorded which). This TCR was recovered from an adult who had mild COVID-19 (a few samples of this study predate the infection). Cell type and time point are not known. V and J are TRBV20-1 and TRBJ2-7; 8 nucleotides align to TRBD2. CDR3 protein: CSAEAGGAGQYF. CDR3 sequence (DNA): TGCAGTGCCGAGGCGGGGGGCGCTGGGCAGTACTTC.